This entry lists 13 T cell receptor beta chains sequenced from one sample in a study. Tregs were sorted as CD4+CD25+CD127-/low cells. TCRdb reprocessed the 5' RACE reads with MiXCR, giving one entry per CDR3 protein. The sample has roughly 42,000 distinct CDR3 sequences, approximately 22% seen once; the top ten hold around 4%. Material: Tregs sorted from blood. The receptors originated from a female donor with breast cancer.

This clonotype was detected many times. This chain joins TRBV28 and TRBJ2-2, with a tentative D call TRBD1 (7 bases). This CDR3 has 13 residues. The V gene's germline CDR1 is MDHEN and CDR2 SYDVKM. Trimming cost V 7 bases and J 6 bases, with 12 bases left between them. For the CDR3, the DNA is TGTGCCAGCATCCCAGGGGGGTCCGGGGAGCTGTTTTTT. Translation: CASIPGGSGELFF.

This clonotype was detected many times. V usage is TRBV2 and J usage is TRBJ1-1; 9 bases fit TRBD1. This CDR3 has 17 amino acids. CDR1 and CDR2 (germline): SNHLY, FYNNEI. Trimming removed 4 bases from V and 1 base from J; junction bases left unmatched: 10. CDR3 in DNA: TGTGCCAGCAGTGGTCCGGGACAGGGACTCTCGAACACTGAAGCTTTCTTT. This translates into CASSGPGQGLSNTEAFF.

This clonotype was seen at least ten times. J is TRBJ2-5 and V is TRBV7-6; 10 bases match TRBD2. Germline V gene lookup returns CDR1 SGHVS and CDR2 FNYEAQ. The CDR3 sequence is 15 residues long. J was trimmed by 4 bases and V by 5 bases; bases with no gene match: 7. The CDR3 protein is CASSAASGRGETQYF. Here the CDR3 DNA reads TGTGCCAGCAGCGCCGCTAGCGGGAGAGGAGAGACCCAGTACTTC. The whole variable domain, filled in from reference TRBV7-6 and TRBJ2-5, reads GAGVSQSPRYKVTKRGQDVALRCDPISGHVSLYWYRQALGQGPEFLTYFNYEAQQDKSGLPNDRFSAERPEGSISTLTIQRTEQRDSAMYRCASSAASGRGETQYFGPGTRLLVL.

This rearrangement joins TRBV28 to TRBJ1-4; 7 nucleotides agree with TRBD1. V was pared by 6 bases and J by 3 bases, with 4 bases of the junction left unmatched. The CDR3 extends over 14 amino acids. Germline CDR1 and CDR2: MDHEN and SYDVKM. The CDR3, as DNA: TGTGCCAGCAGACAGGGGCTGGCTAATGAAAAACTGTTTTTT. This sequence encodes CASRQGLANEKLFF.

The V call is TRBV27, the J call TRBJ2-1; possibly TRBD1 for D (5 bases). Between the trimmed V and J ends, which lost 2 bases and 7 bases, there was a span of 9 bases. The CDR3 loop spans 13 amino acids. CDR1 MNHEY and CDR2 SMNVEV come from the germline V gene (reference sequence). The CDR3 DNA is TGTGCCAGCAGTTTAAACAGGCTGAATGAGCAGTTCTTC. As protein: CASSLNRLNEQFF.

The rearrangement uses TRBV4-1 and TRBJ2-5; TRBD2 might be the D (6 bases). Per germline, CDR1 MGHRA and CDR2 YSYEKL. The CDR3 covers 15 residues. The V end lost 2 bases, the J end lost 3 bases, and 13 bases lay between the germline ends. CDR3 coding DNA: TGCGCCAGCAGCCAAACGGGGGTAGTAGAAGAGACCCAGTACTTC. The encoded protein is CASSQTGVVEETQYF.

There are many counts of this clonotype. The gene calls are TRBV27 and TRBJ2-7, with D perhaps matching TRBD2 (6 bases). The CDR3 contains 14 residues. The germline gives CDR1 MNHEY, CDR2 SMNVEV (reference sequence). V was pared by 5 bases and J by 0 bases, with 11 bases between. The CDR3 DNA reads TGTGCCAGCAGTCTAGCGAGGAGCTCCTACGAGCAGTACTTC. This translates into CASSLARSSYEQYF.

This chain connects TRBV5-6 to TRBJ1-6; D gene ambiguous. V was trimmed by 1 base and J by 9 bases, leaving 20 bases between them. CDR1 is SGHDT and CDR2 is YYEEEE in the germline V gene. This CDR3 contains 17 residues. CDR3 sequence: CASSLSSAGFRGSPLHF. In nucleotides, the CDR3 is TGTGCCAGCAGCTTGTCATCGGCGGGTTTTCGGGGTTCACCCCTCCACTTT.

The rearrangement uses TRBV3-1 and TRBJ2-7, with 7 nucleotides matching TRBD1. This CDR3 is built from 15 residues. Germline values: CDR1 LGHDT, CDR2 YNNKEL (reference sequence). Trimming at V came to 2 bases and at J to 6 bases, leaving 10 bases not matched to a gene. DNA of the CDR3: TGTGCCAGCAGCCAACCCGGGACAGTTTTGGCCGAGCAGTACTTC. It encodes CASSQPGTVLAEQYF.

The gene calls are TRBV19 and TRBJ2-5, with D hard to call. Germline assignment: CDR1 LNHDA and CDR2 SQIVND (reference sequence). The ends were cut back, 5 bases at V and 5 bases at J, with 15 bases in the middle. The CDR3 consists of 14 residues. The CDR3 protein is CASSLQATLETQYF. The DNA for the CDR3 is TGTGCCAGTAGTCTGCAGGCCACCTTGGAGACCCAGTACTTC. Full variable domain (outside the CDR3, taken from reference TRBV19 and TRBJ2-5): DGGITQSPKYLFRKEGQNVTLSCEQNLNHDAMYWYRQDPGQGLRLIYYSQIVNDFQKGDIAEGYSVSREKKESFPLTVTSAQKNPTAFYLCASSLQATLETQYFGPGTRLLVL.

In the case of this clonotype: This sequence may be a read error, since a much larger clone differs from it by one base. The rearrangement links TRBV27 to TRBJ2-1; TRBD2 matches at 11 bases. This CDR3 is built from 14 residues. Germline V lookup: CDR1 MNHEY, CDR2 SMNVEV (reference sequence). The DNA of the CDR3 is TGTACCAGCAGTTTGGGACTAGCGGTAAATCAGCAGTTCTTC. It is translated as CTSSLGLAVNQQFF.

This clonotype was counted between two and nine times. The chain uses TRBV7-6 and TRBJ2-3, with TRBD2 as a possible D gene (6 bases). CDR3 length: 14 amino acids. CDR1 and CDR2 from the germline V gene are SGHVS and FNYEAQ. Trimming took off 3 bases at V and 1 base at J, with 8 bases between the two ends. The DNA for the CDR3 is TGTGCCAGCAGCTTTGCGGGGCGCACAGATACGCAGTATTTT. This gives the protein CASSFAGRTDTQYF.

The V call is TRBV28, the J call TRBJ2-5; 8 bases align to TRBD2. The ends lost 5 bases at V and 5 bases at J; junction bases unmatched: 16. Germline CDR1 reads MDHEN; CDR2 reads SYDVKM. The CDR3 is made up of 17 amino acids. CDR3 protein: CASSLTLGRASGETQYF. The CDR3 bases are TGTGCCAGCAGTCTCACCCTCGGGAGGGCAAGCGGGGAGACCCAGTACTTC.